This T cell receptor (beta chain) appears in the sequencing data of a study of tumor-infiltrating lymphocytes in localized non-small cell lung cancer. Study as a whole: Tumor tissue and non-adjacent uninvolved lung came from each patient.

Here immunoSEQ multiplex PCR was the method, and the copy in TCRdb shows in-frame clones only, minus some. This table holds 13,000 or so clones, 65% to 85% found once. Study-wide findings and caveats: IM1 and IM2 tumors showed no difference in T-cell fraction. Each assay used a separate piece of the same tissue. TCR sequencing covered a subset of patients with enough tissue.

This CDR3 is built from 14 residues. Germline values: CDR1 SEHNR, CDR2 FQNEAQ (reference sequence). V trimming: 4 bases; J trimming: 7 bases; junction bases outside the gene matches: 3. Worth noting for this clone: Its antigen is still unknown.

J is TRBJ2-2 and V is TRBV7-9, with 10 nucleotides matching TRBD1. The sequenced sample consisted of lung tumor tissue. The clonotype originates from a human donor with non-small cell lung cancer. The CDR3 DNA follows: TGTGCCAGCAGCTCGGACAGGGGGTACGGGGAGCTGTTTTTT. This gives the protein CASSSDRGYGELFF. The entire variable domain, with the rest obtained from reference TRBV7-9 and TRBJ2-2, is as follows: DTGVSQNPRHKITKRGQNVTFRCDPISEHNRLYWYRQTLGQGPEFLTYFQNEAQLEKSRLLSDRFSAERPKGSFSTLEIQRTEQGDSAMYLCASSSDRGYGELFFGEGSRLTVL.